This TCR beta chain was obtained from a study of molecular identifiers for immune sequencing clone quantification. About the research overall: In the replicates, RNA derived from about 19,000 or 110,000 naive CD8 cells was divided into five parts, and four were sequenced.

This clonotype was seen many times. What it recognizes is unknown. TCRdb re-derived calls from the PCR reads in MiXCR, one entry per CDR3 protein. This sample has about 63,000 distinct CDR3 sequences, with roughly a fifth found just once. Sorting defined naive CD8 T cells as CD8+CD4-CCR7+CD45RA+. Study-wide points: A single cell's spiked Jurkat TCR RNA was reportedly detectable among 900,000 to 1,000,000 naive cells.

Trimming removed 4 bases from V and 3 bases from J; junction bases left unmatched: 9. The CDR3 loop spans 15 amino acids. Germline V gives CDR1 SGDLS, CDR2 YYNGEE. The sequence derives from a human donor in good health. Some libraries in this study had Jurkat cell RNA spiked in. The V gene is TRBV9, the J gene TRBJ2-7; 8 bases agree with TRBD2. Sequencing was performed on naive CD8+ T cells from blood, with Jurkat cell RNA spiked in. Subset of the sample: FACS-sorted CD8+CD4-CCR7+CD45RA+ naive T cells. CDR3: CASSREGGSIYEQYF. The CDR3 coding sequence is TGTGCCAGCAGCCGGGAGGGCGGGAGTATCTACGAGCAGTACTTC. Filled out from reference TRBV9 and TRBJ2-7, the complete variable domain reads DSGVTQTPKHLITATGQRVTLRCSPRSGDLSVYWYQQSLDQGLQFLIQYYNGEERAKGNILERFSAQQFPDLHSELNLSSLELGDSALYFCASSREGGSIYEQYFGPGTRLTVT.